These T cell receptor beta chains were read from a single sample in a study of PD-1 blockade in classical Hodgkin lymphoma. Only in-frame clones appear in the TCRdb table, and some are missing; sequencing was by immunoSEQ multiplex PCR. The data hold about 93,000 clones, with 80% to 90% observed a single time. Sequencing used peripheral blood mononuclear cells (PBMCs), obtained before the second cycle of nivolumab. The receptors were gathered from a human donor with classical Hodgkin lymphoma. Both conserved end residues are part of each CDR3. Fields, in order: V gene, CDR3 protein.

>TRBV5-8
CASSLELANTEAFF
>TRBV7-9
CASSPQGLHEQYF
>TRBV5-4
CASSGTPTSGSFHEQYF
>TRBV19
CASSIEGERANEQFF
>TRBV11-2
CASSKPDRAHSNQPQHF
>TRBV19
CASSAGTWTSEQFF
>TRBV7-2
CATWASFNEQFF
>TRBV6-1
CASMVGGRNTEAFF
>TRBV9
CASIPTSGRGGEQFF
>TRBV19
CASSITSGSSYNEQFF
>TRBV19
CASNPTVFNYGYTF
>TRBV5-1
CASSLGRQGYEQYF